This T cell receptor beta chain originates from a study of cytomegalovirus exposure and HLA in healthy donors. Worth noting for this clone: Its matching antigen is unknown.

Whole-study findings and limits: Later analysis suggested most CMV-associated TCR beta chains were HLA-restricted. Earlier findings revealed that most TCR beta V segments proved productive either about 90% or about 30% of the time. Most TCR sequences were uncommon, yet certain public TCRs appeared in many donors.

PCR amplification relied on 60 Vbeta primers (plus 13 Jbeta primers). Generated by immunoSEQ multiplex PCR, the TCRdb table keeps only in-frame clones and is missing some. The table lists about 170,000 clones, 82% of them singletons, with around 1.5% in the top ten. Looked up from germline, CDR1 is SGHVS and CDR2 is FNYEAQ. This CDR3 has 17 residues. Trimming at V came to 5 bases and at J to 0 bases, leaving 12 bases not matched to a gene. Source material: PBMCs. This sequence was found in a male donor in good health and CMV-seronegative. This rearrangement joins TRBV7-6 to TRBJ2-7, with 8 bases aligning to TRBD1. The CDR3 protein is CASSPTRQGWTSYEQYF. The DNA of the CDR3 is TGTGCCAGCAGCCCAACCCGACAGGGGTGGACCTCCTACGAGCAGTACTTC.